The sequence of this T cell receptor beta chain was determined in a study of human T cells and chemical hapten exposure. This clonotype was observed many times. The CDR3 loop spans 15 amino acids. V was pared by 8 bases and J by 5 bases, with 7 bases of the junction left unmatched. Per germline, CDR1 WSHSY and CDR2 SAAADI. The time point is: patch test 2, 6 weeks after DPC sensitization. As for treatment: therapeutic diphenylcyclopropenone sensitization with weekly scalp DPC. Individual cDNA molecules each carried unique molecular identifiers attached by the library. TCRdb analysed the RACE reads with MiXCR anew, one entry per CDR3 protein. The table shows approximately 87,000 distinct CDR3 sequences, with around 10% occurring only once.

The rearrangement joins TRBV10-2 to TRBJ2-3; 13 nucleotides agree with TRBD2. This TCR came from a woman aged 40-49 years with alopecia areata. Some clones in this sample may be carry-over from other donors' samples. Source: whole blood, taken in connection with sensitization to the hapten diphenylcyclopropenone (DPC). CDR3 DNA: TGCGCCAGCCAACTAGCGGGAGGGCCGGGAGATACGCAGTATTTT. Translated: CASQLAGGPGDTQYF.